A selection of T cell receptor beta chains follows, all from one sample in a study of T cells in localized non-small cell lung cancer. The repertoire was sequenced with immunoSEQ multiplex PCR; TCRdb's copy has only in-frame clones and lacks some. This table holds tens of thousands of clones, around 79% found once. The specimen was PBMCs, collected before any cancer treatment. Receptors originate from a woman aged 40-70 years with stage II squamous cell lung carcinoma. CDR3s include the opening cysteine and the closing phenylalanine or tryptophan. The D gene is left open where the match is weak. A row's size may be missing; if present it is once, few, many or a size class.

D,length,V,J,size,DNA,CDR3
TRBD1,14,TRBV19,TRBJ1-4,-,TGTGCCAGTACCAACAGGGGGCTGAATGAAAAACTGTTTTTT,CASTNRGLNEKLFF
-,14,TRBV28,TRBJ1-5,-,TGTGCCAGCAGTCCACGACAGTCGATGGGGCCCCAGCATTTT,CASSPRQSMGPQHF
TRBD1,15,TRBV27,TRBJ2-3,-,TGTGCCAGCAGCCGCCGGGACAGGGGGCCGGATACGCAGTATTTT,CASSRRDRGPDTQYF
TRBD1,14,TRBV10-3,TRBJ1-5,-,TGTGCCATCAGTGGAGGGACAGGGGATCAGCCCCAGCATTTT,CAISGGTGDQPQHF
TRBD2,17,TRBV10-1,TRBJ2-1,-,TGCGCCAGCAGACAACACACTCCTAGCGGGAGGGCCAATGAGCAGTTCTTC,CASRQHTPSGRANEQFF
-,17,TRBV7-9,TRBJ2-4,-,TGTGCCAGCAGCTTCCGGGGCTCGGGATCCACCAAAAACATTCAGTACTTC,CASSFRGSGSTKNIQYF
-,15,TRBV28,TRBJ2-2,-,TGTGCCAGCAGTACAGGGGACGCGGGGCCCGGGGAGCTGTTTTTT,CASSTGDAGPGELFF
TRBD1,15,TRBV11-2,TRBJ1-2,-,TGTGCCAGCAGCTTAGGACAGGGGGGGACCTATGGCTACACCTTC,CASSLGQGGTYGYTF
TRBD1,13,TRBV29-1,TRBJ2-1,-,TGCAGCGTTACAGGGGGCGCGATAAATGAGCAGTTCTTC,CSVTGGAINEQFF
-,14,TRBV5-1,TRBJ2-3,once,TGCGCCAGCGGAGAGGGCAGGAGCACAGATACGCAGTATTTT,CASGEGRSTDTQYF
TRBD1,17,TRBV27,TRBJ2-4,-,TGTGCCAGCAGTCCAGCCTCCTACAGGGGGCTTAAAAACATTCAGTACTTC,CASSPASYRGLKNIQYF
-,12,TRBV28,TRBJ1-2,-,TGTGCCAGCAGTTTAGGGGCCTATGGCTACACCTTC,CASSLGAYGYTF
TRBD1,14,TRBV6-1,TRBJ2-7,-,TGTGCCAGCAGTGAGGGGACAGGGGGCAGCGAGCAGTACTTC,CASSEGTGGSEQYF
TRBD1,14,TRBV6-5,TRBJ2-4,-,TGTGCCAGCAGACCAGGGGGAGCCAAAAACATTCAGTACTTC,CASRPGGAKNIQYF
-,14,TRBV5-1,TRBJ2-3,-,TGCGCCAGCAGCTTGGCCGGTAGCACAGATACGCAGTATTTT,CASSLAGSTDTQYF
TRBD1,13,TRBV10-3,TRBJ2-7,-,TGTGCCACCTCCCGGGACAGGGGGTCCGAGCAGTACTTC,CATSRDRGSEQYF
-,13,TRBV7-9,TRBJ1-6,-,TGTGCCAGCAGCTTGGGAGCGAATTCACCCCTCCACTTT,CASSLGANSPLHF
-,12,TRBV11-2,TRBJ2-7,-,TGTGCCAGCAGCCCTTCTGGACGATGGCAGTACTTC,CASSPSGRWQYF
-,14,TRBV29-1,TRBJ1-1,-,TGCAGCGTTGTAGGCCCGGGAATGAACACTGAAGCTTTCTTT,CSVVGPGMNTEAFF
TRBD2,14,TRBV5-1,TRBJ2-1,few,TGCGCCAGCAGCTTTTCTAGCGGGTACAATGAGCAGTTCTTC,CASSFSSGYNEQFF
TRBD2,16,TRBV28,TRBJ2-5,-,TGTGCCAGCAGCCCCGCGGGCGGGGGGGCCGGAGAGACCCAGTACTTC,CASSPAGGGAGETQYF
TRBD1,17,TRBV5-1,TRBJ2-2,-,TGCGCCAGCGGCGAACCACAGGGGGCGGCCTATCCCGGGGAGCTGTTTTTT,CASGEPQGAAYPGELFF
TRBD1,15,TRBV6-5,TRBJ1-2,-,TGTGCCAGCTCTAACCCTGGACAGGGATCCTATGGCTACACCTTC,CASSNPGQGSYGYTF
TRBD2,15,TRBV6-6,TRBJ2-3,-,TGTGCCAGCAGTTATTGGGGGGGAGAAACAGATACGCAGTATTTT,CASSYWGGETDTQYF
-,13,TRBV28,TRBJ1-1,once,TGTGCCAGCAATGGTCAGGCGAACACTGAAGCTTTCTTT,CASNGQANTEAFF
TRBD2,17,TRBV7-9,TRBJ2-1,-,TGTGCCAGCAGCCCTGAACTAGCGGGAGTCGGGTTTCATGAGCAGTTCTTC,CASSPELAGVGFHEQFF
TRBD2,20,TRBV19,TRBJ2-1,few,TGTGCCAGTAGTACTCCATTCGGGCTAGCGGGAGTTGTGTCCTACAATGAGCAGTTCTTC,CASSTPFGLAGVVSYNEQFF